These T cell receptor beta chains were read from a single sample in a study of blood T cell repertoires in COVID-19. The method was immunoSEQ multiplex PCR; TCRdb's version includes in-frame clones alone and lacks a portion of them. The data hold about 64,000 clones, with 75% to 95% observed a single time. The sequencing input was peripheral blood. The receptor set was obtained from a woman of 80 years or more with active COVID-19. The conserved cysteine and the conserved F or W are not part of the CDR3 here. The order of the fields is J gene, clone size, V gene, CDR3 protein. Clone size is shown for a subset of rows, as once, few, many or a class of expanded clone.

>TRBJ1-3|-|TRBV11-2
ASSLNRASSGNTIY
>TRBJ1-1|-|TRBV6-5
ASSYRSTGAEAF
>TRBJ2-5|-|TRBV28
ASSGTGSIEETQY
>TRBJ2-1|-|TRBV7-8
ASSSAPGGFDNEQF
>TRBJ1-1|-|TRBV5-1
ASSSNLQGNTEAF
>TRBJ2-1|-|TRBV28
ASRQGNYEQF
>TRBJ2-7|-|TRBV15
ATSRVGLAGVYEQY
>TRBJ2-5|-|TRBV6-2/TRBV6-3
ASSFLAGGETQY
>TRBJ1-4|-|TRBV7-9
ASSLGQSNEKLF
>TRBJ1-1|-|TRBV14
ASSIWTPNTEAF
>TRBJ1-3|-|TRBV7-9
ASSLAEASGNTIY
>TRBJ2-5|-|TRBV2
ASRVRQGASFEY
>TRBJ1-5|-|TRBV6-6
ASSWGPQPQH
>TRBJ1-5|-|TRBV19
ASSIGRGTGNQPQH
>TRBJ1-2|-|TRBV20-1
SAPVGPRYT
>TRBJ1-4|-|TRBV24-1
ATSRTVGEKLF
>TRBJ2-7|-|TRBV28
ASRQGIDEQY
>TRBJ1-1|-|TRBV21-1
ANPGQDTLDRMNTEAF
>TRBJ2-2|-|TRBV4-2
ASSQGKGANTGELF
>TRBJ1-2|-|TRBV24-1
ATSNPPAQDGYT
>TRBJ2-2|-|TRBV11-3
ASSLGARGPTGELF
>TRBJ1-3|-|TRBV3-1/TRBV3-2
ASSQDQNWWAVRSGNTIY
>TRBJ2-5|-|TRBV18
ASSPQTGGGETQY
>TRBJ2-1|-|TRBV3-1/TRBV3-2
ASSQDMREPYNEQF
>TRBJ2-2|few|TRBV28
ASSHLAGGDTGELF
>TRBJ2-5|once|TRBV5-1
ASSLNTGGETQY
>TRBJ1-2|-|TRBV19
ASRGQAGGYT
>TRBJ2-1|-|TRBV5-4
ASTKGGDSSYNEQF
>TRBJ2-6|-|TRBV9
ASSPGGYYSAGANVLT
>TRBJ1-2|-|TRBV19
ASNPRQQTYGYT
>TRBJ1-3|-|TRBV6-5
ASRFLGGSGNTIY
>TRBJ2-5|-|TRBV7-9
ASSLDPRKETQY
>TRBJ1-2|few|TRBV3-1/TRBV3-2
ASSLRMGASNYGYT
>TRBJ1-6|-|TRBV18
ASSPGGGNSPLH
>TRBJ1-1|-|TRBV7-2
ASSLAGRGYAF
>TRBJ2-2|-|TRBV19
ASSSRNSGGVTGELF
>TRBJ2-1|once|TRBV24-1
ATSAAGEQF